Shown below are 2 T cell receptor beta chains from a single sample sequenced in a study of cytomegalovirus exposure and HLA in healthy donors. This PCR relied on a set of 60 Vbeta primers and 13 Jbeta primers. Method: immunoSEQ multiplex PCR; TCRdb's copy keeps in-frame clones and lacks some. The sample has 200,000 or so clones, around four fifths seen once. Sequenced sample: PBMCs. The source is a woman in her fifties or sixties in good health and CMV-seropositive.

The CDR3 loop is CASSQTRDTIYF. The CDR3 DNA reads as TGCGCCAGCAGCCAAACCCGGGACACCATATATTTT. V and J are TRBV4-1 and TRBJ1-3; D call uncertain. Deletions cut 2 bases from V and 8 bases from J, with 7 bases between. Germline loops: CDR1 MGHRA, CDR2 YSYEKL. This CDR3 is 12 amino acids long.

V is TRBV6-5 and J is TRBJ2-1; TRBD2 is a possible D gene (5 bases). Germline-derived CDR1 and CDR2 are MNHEY and SVGAGI. The CDR3 runs 12 residues. The V end lost 6 bases, the J end lost 6 bases, and 9 bases lay between the germline ends. CDR3 region: CASSQRVNEQFF. The CDR3 DNA sequence: TGTGCCAGCAGCCAGAGGGTCAATGAGCAGTTCTTC.